This note documents a single T cell receptor beta chain sequence. Its specificity is not known. The source of the sample is a study of T cell repertoires and HLA-DP antigens. Negative selection yielded untouched CD4+ T cells of average about 98% purity. Data came from immunoSEQ multiplex PCR; TCRdb stores just in-frame clones and leaves some out. This table holds almost 90,000 clones, around nine tenths found once. Sequenced material: CD4+ T cells from PBMCs. This receptor was taken from a middle-aged man in good health and CMV-seronegative.

CDR3 in DNA: TGCGCCAGCAGCTTGGCCGGGGGAAGCACAGATACGCAGTATTTT. Protein product: CASSLAGGSTDTQYF. V is TRBV5-1 and J is TRBJ2-3, with a possible D match to TRBD2 (6 bases). The germline V gene has CDR1 SGHRS and CDR2 YFSETQ. This CDR3 has 15 amino acids. V was clipped by 0 bases and J by 0 bases, with 8 bases between them.